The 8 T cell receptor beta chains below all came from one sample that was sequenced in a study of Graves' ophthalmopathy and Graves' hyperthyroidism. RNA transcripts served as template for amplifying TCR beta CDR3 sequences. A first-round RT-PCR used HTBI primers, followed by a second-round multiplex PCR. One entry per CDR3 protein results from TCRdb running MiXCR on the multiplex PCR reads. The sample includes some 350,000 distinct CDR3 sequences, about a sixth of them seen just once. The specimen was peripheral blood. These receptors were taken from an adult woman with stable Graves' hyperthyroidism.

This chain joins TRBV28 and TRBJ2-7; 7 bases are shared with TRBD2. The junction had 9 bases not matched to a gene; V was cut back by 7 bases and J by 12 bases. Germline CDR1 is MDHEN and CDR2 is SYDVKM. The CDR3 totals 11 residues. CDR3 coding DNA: TGTGCCAGCACTCGGGGGGTTTTCGCGTACTTC. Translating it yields CASTRGVFAYF.

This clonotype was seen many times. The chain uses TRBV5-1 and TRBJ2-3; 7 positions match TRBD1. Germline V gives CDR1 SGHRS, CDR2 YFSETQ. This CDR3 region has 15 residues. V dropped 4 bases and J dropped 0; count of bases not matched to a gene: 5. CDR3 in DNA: TGCGCCAGCAGCCAGGACAGGTTTAGCACAGATACGCAGTATTTT. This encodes CASSQDRFSTDTQYF.

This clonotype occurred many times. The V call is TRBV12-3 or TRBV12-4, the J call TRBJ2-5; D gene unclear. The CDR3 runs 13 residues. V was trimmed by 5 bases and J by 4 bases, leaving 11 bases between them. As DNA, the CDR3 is TGTGCCAGCAGTGACGGTCCCGGAGAGACCCAGTACTTC. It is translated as CASSDGPGETQYF.

The CDR3 DNA reads as TGTGCCAGCAGAGGGGACAGGGGGCGCACCTATGGCTACACCTTC. Encoded protein: CASRGDRGRTYGYTF. V is TRBV6-1 and J is TRBJ1-2, with 12 bases that match TRBD1. With 6 bases clipped from V and 4 bases from J, the junction kept 6 bases outside the gene matches. The CDR3 covers 15 residues. CDR1 is MNHNS and CDR2 is SASEGT in the germline V gene.

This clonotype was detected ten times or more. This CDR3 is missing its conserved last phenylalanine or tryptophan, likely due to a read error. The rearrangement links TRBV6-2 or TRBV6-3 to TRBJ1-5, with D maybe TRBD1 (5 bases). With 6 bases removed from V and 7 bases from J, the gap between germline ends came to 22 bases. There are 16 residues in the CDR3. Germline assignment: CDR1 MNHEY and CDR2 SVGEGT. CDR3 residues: CASSALRGEKGQPQHL. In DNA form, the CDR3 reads TGTGCCAGCAGCGCCCTTCGAGGGGAGAAGGGACAGCCCCAGCATCTT.

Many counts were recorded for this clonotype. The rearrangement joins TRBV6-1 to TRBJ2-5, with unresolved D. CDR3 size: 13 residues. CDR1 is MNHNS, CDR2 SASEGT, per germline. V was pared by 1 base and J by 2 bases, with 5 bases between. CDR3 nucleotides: TGTGCCAGCAGTGAAGTCGATCAAGAGACCCAGTACTTC. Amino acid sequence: CASSEVDQETQYF.

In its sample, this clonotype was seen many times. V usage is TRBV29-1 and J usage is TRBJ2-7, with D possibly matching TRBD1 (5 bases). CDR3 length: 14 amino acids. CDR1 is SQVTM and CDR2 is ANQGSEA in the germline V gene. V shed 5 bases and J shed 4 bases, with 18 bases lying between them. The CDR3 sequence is CSVKYYGQGYEQYF. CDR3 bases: TGCAGCGTTAAATATTATGGACAAGGGTACGAGCAGTACTTC.

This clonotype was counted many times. The chain's CDR3 is CASSLEAGGGETQYF. DNA for the CDR3: TGTGCCAGCAGCTTGGAGGCAGGGGGCGGTGAGACCCAGTACTTC. This rearrangement joins TRBV5-4 to TRBJ2-5, with 8 bases aligning to TRBD1. The V gene end was trimmed by 0 bases and the J gene end by 5 bases; junction bases not matched to a gene: 6. There are 15 residues in the CDR3. Germline CDR1 reads SGHNT; CDR2 reads YYREEE (reference sequence).